The 2 T cell receptor beta chains reported below all come from one sample, sequenced in a study of radiotherapy plus CTLA-4 blockade in lung cancer listed by TCRdb under 2018. Library creation used the immunoSEQ multiplex PCR assay. TCRdb's version of the immuneACCESS table is confined to in-frame rearrangements and falls short of the full clone set. An unresolved V gene accounts for under half of the shortfall where checked; the remainder is of unknown origin. This sample is represented by roughly 44,000 clones; approximately 90% of them were singletons. The ten largest clones take up almost 8% of the sample. The material was peripheral blood, obtained from a patient treated with radiotherapy plus ipilimumab. These receptors all come from a human donor with non-small cell lung cancer whose response to radiotherapy plus ipilimumab could not be evaluated.

To note about this clone: Distinct nucleotide sequences in the sample also encode this CDR3. The chain is built from TRBV9 and TRBJ2-5; 11 bases fit TRBD2. This CDR3 comprises 16 residues. Per germline, CDR1 SGDLS and CDR2 YYNGEE. After removal of 2 bases from V and 5 bases from J, the junction contained 8 bases not matched to a gene. This CDR3 is CASSVIAGGPMETQYF. The CDR3 coding sequence is TGTGCCAGCAGCGTTATAGCGGGAGGGCCTATGGAGACCCAGTACTTC.

The rearrangement uses TRBV30 and TRBJ1-5, with 7 bases identical to TRBD1. V lost 2 bases, J lost 7 bases, and 5 bases stayed unmatched. The CDR3 length is 13 residues. From germline, CDR1 is GTSNPN and CDR2 SVGIG (reference sequence). The CDR3 protein is CAWSTGVIQPQHF. The DNA for the CDR3 is TGTGCCTGGAGTACAGGGGTAATACAGCCCCAGCATTTT.